The following is a T cell receptor (beta chain) sequence with its context. This sample is part of a study of T cell changes during pregnancy in multiple sclerosis. V was clipped by 4 bases and J by 4 bases; unmatched bases: 8. This CDR3 is built from 15 residues. CDR1 is SGHDT and CDR2 is YYEEEE in the germline V gene. Produced via immunoSEQ multiplex PCR; TCRdb's table is partial and in-frame only. The table records approximately 45,000 clones, 80% to 95% of them present only once. This chain uses TRBV5-6 with TRBJ2-5, with TRBD1 matching 9 bases. Here the sequenced sample was CD4+ T cells from peripheral blood mononuclear cells, taken in the first trimester of pregnancy. This clonotype was sampled from a female donor with multiple sclerosis, enrolled in a pregnancy study. CDR3 amino acids: CASSGFGQGRETQYF. CDR3 nucleotide sequence: TGTGCCAGCAGCGGATTCGGACAGGGGAGAGAGACCCAGTACTTC.